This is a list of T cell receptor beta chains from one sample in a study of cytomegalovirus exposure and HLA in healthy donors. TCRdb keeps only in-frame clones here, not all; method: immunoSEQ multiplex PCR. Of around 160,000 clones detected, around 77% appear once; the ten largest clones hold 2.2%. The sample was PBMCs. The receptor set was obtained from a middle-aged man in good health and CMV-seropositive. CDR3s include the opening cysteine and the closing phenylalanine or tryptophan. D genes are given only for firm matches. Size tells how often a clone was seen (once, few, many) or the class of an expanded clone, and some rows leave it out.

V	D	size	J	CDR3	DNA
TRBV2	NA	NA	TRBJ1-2	CASRGDTIYGYTF	TGTGCCAGCAGAGGGGACACAATCTATGGCTACACCTTC
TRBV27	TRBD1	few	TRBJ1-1	CASIFLNRGITEAFF	TGTGCCAGCATTTTTTTAAACAGGGGGATCACTGAAGCTTTCTTT
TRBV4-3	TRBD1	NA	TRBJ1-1	CASSQDTGGLATEAFF	TGCGCCAGCAGCCAGGATACAGGGGGCCTGGCCACTGAAGCTTTCTTT
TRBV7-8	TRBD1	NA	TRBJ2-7	CASSPRTGSYEQYF	TGTGCCAGCAGCCCCCGGACAGGGTCCTACGAGCAGTACTTC
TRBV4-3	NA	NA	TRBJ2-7	CASSQVRDSYEQYF	TGCGCCAGCAGCCAAGTTCGGGACTCCTACGAGCAGTACTTC
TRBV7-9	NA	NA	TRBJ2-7	CASSHLQGYSYEQYF	TGTGCCAGCAGCCACCTCCAGGGCTACTCCTACGAGCAGTACTTC
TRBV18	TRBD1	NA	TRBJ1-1	CASSPTGASTEAFF	TGTGCCAGCTCACCCACAGGGGCGTCCACTGAAGCTTTCTTT
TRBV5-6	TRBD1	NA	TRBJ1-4	CASSIQGAWEKLFF	TGTGCCAGCAGCATACAGGGGGCTTGGGAAAAACTGTTTTTT
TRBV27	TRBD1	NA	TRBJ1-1	CASSFLQGGTEAFF	TGTGCCAGCAGTTTCCTACAGGGGGGCACTGAAGCTTTCTTT
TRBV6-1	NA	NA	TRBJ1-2	CASSLMGGHDGYTF	TGTGCCAGCAGCCTGATGGGGGGGCACGATGGCTACACCTTC
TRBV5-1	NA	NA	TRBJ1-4	CASSLGQESTTNEKLVF	TGCGCCAGCAGCTTGGGACAGGAGTCTACAACTAATGAAAAACTGGTTTTT
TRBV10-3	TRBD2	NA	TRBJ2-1	CAIGGAPKRSGGPNNEQFF	TGTGCCATCGGCGGAGCCCCAAAGAGAAGCGGGGGGCCTAACAATGAGCAGTTCTTC
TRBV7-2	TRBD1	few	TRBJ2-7	CASSLREDRGLYEQYF	TGTGCCAGCAGCTTAAGGGAGGACAGGGGGCTTTACGAGCAGTACTTC
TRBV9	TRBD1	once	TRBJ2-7	CASSQQGQGLSEQYF	TGTGCCAGCAGCCAACAAGGACAGGGACTCTCCGAGCAGTACTTC
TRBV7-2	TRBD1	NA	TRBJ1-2	CASSLFSGQGELYGYTF	TGTGCCAGCAGCTTATTCTCTGGACAGGGGGAGTTATATGGCTACACCTTC
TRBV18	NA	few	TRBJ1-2	CASSPEFSVTNYGYTF	TGTGCCAGCTCACCAGAATTTTCAGTTACTAACTATGGCTACACCTTC
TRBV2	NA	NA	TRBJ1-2	CASSGNRDTYGYTF	TGTGCCAGCAGCGGCAACAGGGATACGTATGGCTACACCTTC
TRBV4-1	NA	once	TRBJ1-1	CASSQDLYGTRWGEAFF	TGCGCCAGCAGCCAAGATCTTTATGGCACCCGATGGGGCGAAGCTTTCTTT
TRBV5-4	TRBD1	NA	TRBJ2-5	CASSHRQGAGGETQYF	TGTGCCAGCAGCCATAGACAGGGGGCAGGCGGGGAGACCCAGTACTTC
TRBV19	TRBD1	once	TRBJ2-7	CASRTGSDYEQYF	TGTGCCAGTCGGACAGGCTCCGACTACGAGCAGTACTTC
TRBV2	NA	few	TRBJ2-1	CASTPYNEQFF	TGTGCCAGCACCCCTTACAATGAGCAGTTCTTC
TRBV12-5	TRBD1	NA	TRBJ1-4	CASGLDKLDRGVKTNEKLFF	TGTGCTAGTGGTTTGGACAAGTTGGACAGGGGAGTGAAAACTAATGAAAAACTGTTTTTT
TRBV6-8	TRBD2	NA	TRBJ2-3	CASSYPPTSGCTDTQYF	TGTGCCAGCAGTTACCCGCCGACTAGCGGATGCACAGATACGCAGTATTTT
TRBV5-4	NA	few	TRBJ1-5	CASSLGGGTQPQHF	TGTGCCAGCAGCTTGGGGGGGGGAACTCAGCCCCAGCATTTT
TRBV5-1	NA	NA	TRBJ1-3	CASSLGGVRANTIYF	TGCGCCAGCAGCTTGGGGGGTGTGAGGGCCAACACCATATATTTT
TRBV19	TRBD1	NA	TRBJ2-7	CASSPQGGYEQYF	TGTGCCAGTAGCCCACAGGGGGGCTACGAGCAGTACTTC
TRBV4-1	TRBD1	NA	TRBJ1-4	CASSLEGRGLNEKLFF	TGCGCCAGCAGCCTCGAAGGCAGGGGGCTTAATGAAAAACTGTTTTTT
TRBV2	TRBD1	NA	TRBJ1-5	CASSSGTGGNQPQHF	TGTGCCAGCAGTTCCGGGACAGGGGGGAATCAGCCCCAGCATTTT
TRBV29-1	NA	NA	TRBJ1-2	CSVATGIVNYGYTF	TGCAGCGTTGCAACAGGGATAGTAAACTATGGCTACACCTTC
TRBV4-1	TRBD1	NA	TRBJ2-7	CASSRRQGADEQYF	TGCGCCAGCAGCCGGAGACAGGGGGCCGACGAGCAGTACTTC
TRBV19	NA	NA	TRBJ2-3	CASSIRGTSTDTQYF	TGTGCCAGTAGTATAAGGGGTACTAGCACAGATACGCAGTATTTT
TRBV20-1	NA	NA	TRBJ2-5	CSASFGTQYF	TGCAGTGCTAGTTTCGGGACCCAGTACTTC
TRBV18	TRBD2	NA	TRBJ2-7	CASSPPTSLGGWSYEQYF	TGTGCCAGCTCACCACCGACCTCTTTGGGGGGGTGGTCCTACGAGCAGTACTTC
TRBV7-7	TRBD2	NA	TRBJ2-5	CASSLVGGLPRETQYF	TGTGCCAGCAGCTTAGTCGGGGGGTTGCCGCGGGAGACCCAGTACTTC
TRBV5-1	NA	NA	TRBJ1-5	CASSADGGHQPQHF	TGCGCCAGCAGCGCGGACGGGGGGCATCAGCCCCAGCATTTT
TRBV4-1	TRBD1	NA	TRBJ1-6	CASSTSPGTGYSPLHF	TGCGCCAGCAGCACTTCCCCCGGGACAGGGTACTCACCCCTCCACTTT
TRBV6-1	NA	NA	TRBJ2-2	CASSDFRVVGELFF	TGTGCCAGCAGTGACTTCAGGGTCGTCGGGGAGCTGTTTTTT
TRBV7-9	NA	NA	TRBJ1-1	CASSSGWGRENTEAFF	TGTGCCAGCAGCTCAGGCTGGGGCAGGGAGAACACTGAAGCTTTCTTT
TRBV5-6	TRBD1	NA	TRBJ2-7	CASSLAVNRGGSGEQYF	TGTGCCAGCAGCTTGGCAGTCAACAGGGGCGGTTCTGGCGAGCAGTACTTC
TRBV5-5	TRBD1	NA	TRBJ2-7	CASSRQGAYEQYF	TGTGCCAGCAGCCGACAGGGGGCCTACGAGCAGTACTTC
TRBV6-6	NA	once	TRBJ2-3	CASRFTGTDTQYF	TGTGCCAGCAGGTTTACAGGCACAGATACGCAGTATTTT